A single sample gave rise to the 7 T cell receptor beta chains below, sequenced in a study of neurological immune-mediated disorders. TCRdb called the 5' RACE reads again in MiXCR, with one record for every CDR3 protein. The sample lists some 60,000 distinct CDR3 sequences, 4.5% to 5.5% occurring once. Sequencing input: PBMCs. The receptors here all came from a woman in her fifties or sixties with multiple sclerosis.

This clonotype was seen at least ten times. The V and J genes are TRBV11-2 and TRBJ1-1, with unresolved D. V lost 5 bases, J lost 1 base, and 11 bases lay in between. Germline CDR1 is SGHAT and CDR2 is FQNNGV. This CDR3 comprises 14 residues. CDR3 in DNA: TGTGCCAGCAGCGCATGGACTCCGAACACTGAAGCTTTCTTT. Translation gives CASSAWTPNTEAFF.

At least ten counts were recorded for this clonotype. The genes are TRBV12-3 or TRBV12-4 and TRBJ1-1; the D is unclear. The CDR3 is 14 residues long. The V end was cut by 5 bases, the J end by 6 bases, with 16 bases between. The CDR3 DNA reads TGTGCCAGCAGTCTCCCGGCAGCCAGAGCTGAAGCTTTCTTT. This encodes CASSLPAARAEAFF.

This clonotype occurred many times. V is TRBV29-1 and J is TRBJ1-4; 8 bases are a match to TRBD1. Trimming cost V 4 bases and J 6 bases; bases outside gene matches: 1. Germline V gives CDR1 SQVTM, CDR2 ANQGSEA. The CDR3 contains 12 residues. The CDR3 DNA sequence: TGCAGCGTTGCCAGGGGGCATGAAAAACTGTTTTTT. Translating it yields CSVARGHEKLFF.

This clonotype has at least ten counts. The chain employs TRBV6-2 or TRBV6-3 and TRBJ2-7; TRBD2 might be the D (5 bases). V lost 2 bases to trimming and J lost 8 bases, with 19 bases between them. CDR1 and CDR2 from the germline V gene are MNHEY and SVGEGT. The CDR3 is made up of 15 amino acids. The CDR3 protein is CASSYNGVTLSQQYF. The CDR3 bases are TGTGCCAGCAGTTACAACGGGGTCACCCTGAGCCAGCAGTACTTC.

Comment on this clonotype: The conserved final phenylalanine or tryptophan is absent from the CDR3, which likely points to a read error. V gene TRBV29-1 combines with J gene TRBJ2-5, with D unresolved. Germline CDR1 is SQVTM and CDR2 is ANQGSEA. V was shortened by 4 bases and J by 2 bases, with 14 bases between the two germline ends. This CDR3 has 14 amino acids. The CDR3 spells CSVAVVGQQETQYN. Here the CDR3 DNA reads TGCAGCGTTGCGGTTGTCGGGCAGCAAGAGACCCAGTACAAC.

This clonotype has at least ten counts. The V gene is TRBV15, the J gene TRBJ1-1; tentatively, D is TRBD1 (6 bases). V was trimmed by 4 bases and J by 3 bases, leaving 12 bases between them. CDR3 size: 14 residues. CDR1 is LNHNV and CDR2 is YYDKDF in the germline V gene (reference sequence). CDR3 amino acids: CATSINREDTEAFF. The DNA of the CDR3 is TGTGCCACCAGCATTAACAGGGAAGACACTGAAGCTTTCTTT.

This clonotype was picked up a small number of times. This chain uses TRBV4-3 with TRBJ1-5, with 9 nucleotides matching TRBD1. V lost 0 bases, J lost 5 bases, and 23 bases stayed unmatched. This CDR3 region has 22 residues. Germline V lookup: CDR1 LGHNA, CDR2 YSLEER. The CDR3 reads CASSQDSFDRGSLGTIYQPQHF. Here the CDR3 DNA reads TGCGCCAGCAGCCAAGATAGTTTCGACAGGGGGTCCCTTGGGACTATCTATCAGCCCCAGCATTTT.